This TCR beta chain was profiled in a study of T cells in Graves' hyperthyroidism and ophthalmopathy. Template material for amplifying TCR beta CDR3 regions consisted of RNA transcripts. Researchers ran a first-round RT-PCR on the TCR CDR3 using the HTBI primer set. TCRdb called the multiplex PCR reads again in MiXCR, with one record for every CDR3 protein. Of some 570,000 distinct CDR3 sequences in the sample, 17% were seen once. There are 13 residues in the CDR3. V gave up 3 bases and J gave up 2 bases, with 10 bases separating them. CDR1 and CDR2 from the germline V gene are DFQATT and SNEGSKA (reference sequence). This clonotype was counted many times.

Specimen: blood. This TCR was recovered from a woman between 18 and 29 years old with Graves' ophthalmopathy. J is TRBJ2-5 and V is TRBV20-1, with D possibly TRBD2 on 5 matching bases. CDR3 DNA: TGCAGTGCTAGCCGGGGATTACAAGAGACCCAGTACTTC. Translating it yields CSASRGLQETQYF.